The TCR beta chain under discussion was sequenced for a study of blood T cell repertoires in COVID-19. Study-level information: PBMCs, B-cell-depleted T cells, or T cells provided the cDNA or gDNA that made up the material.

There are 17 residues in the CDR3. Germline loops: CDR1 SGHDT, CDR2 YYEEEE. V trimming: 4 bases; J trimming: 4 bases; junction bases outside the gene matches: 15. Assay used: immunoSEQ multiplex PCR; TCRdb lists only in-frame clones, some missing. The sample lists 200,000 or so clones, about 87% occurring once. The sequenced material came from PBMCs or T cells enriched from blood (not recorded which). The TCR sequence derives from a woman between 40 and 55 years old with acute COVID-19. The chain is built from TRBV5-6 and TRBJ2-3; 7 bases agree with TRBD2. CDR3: CASSVGGGLSDADTQYF. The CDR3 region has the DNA TGTGCCAGCAGCGTTGGGGGAGGGCTGTCGGATGCAGATACGCAGTATTTT.